A selection of T cell receptor beta chains follows, all from one sample in a study of cytomegalovirus exposure and HLA in healthy donors. Profiled with immunoSEQ multiplex PCR; TCRdb holds only in-frame clones, not every one. Counted here are fewer than 85,000 clones, about 66% occurring once; the ten biggest clones make up 4% to 5%. Input material: PBMCs. The receptor source for this set is a man aged 55 to 69 in good health and CMV-seropositive. Each CDR3 is given without its conserved first and last residue.

v_gene	j_gene	len	CDR3aa
TRBV2	TRBJ2-7	14	ASSEPSSGYTYEQY
TRBV6-1	TRBJ2-1	13	ASSERSGSWDEQF
TRBV9	TRBJ1-6	11	ASSDLEYSPLH
TRBV6-6	TRBJ2-7	12	ASSYSGGTYEQY
TRBV5-1	TRBJ1-2	12	ASSLGQGNYGYT
TRBV28	TRBJ1-4	16	ASRVYSGGGPTNEKLF
TRBV19	TRBJ1-5	12	ASSILTVNQPQH
TRBV9	TRBJ1-4	12	ASSGTGGKEKLF
TRBV9	TRBJ2-2	15	ASSPRRVGENTGELF
TRBV28	TRBJ2-7	13	ASSAPSLSSYEQY
TRBV6-5	TRBJ2-7	12	AIGTSDIGYEQY
TRBV2	TRBJ1-1	16	ASRRNSGQNLRNTEAF
TRBV2	TRBJ1-4	16	ASSAPGQGVLANEKLF
TRBV4-1	TRBJ2-6	17	ASSQENPDSFSGANVLT
TRBV30	TRBJ1-2	13	AWSVHRAGNLGYT
TRBV30	TRBJ2-5	12	AWTRDWGTETQY
TRBV14	TRBJ2-7	12	ASSPFGQISEQY
TRBV19	TRBJ1-5	13	ASTGGAWAKLPQH
TRBV13	TRBJ1-4	12	ASSLTASNEKLF
TRBV11-2	TRBJ2-3	15	ASSPHGGRAVTDTQY
TRBV25-1	TRBJ2-7	13	ASSESNTPMAALY
TRBV6-5	TRBJ2-7	13	ASSGGLAGGRAAY
TRBV5-6	TRBJ2-7	13	ASSLAGTGNYEQY
TRBV4-2	TRBJ1-1	14	ASSQEAGGRNTEAF
TRBV5-4	TRBJ1-1	10	ASRGTATEAF
TRBV29-1	TRBJ2-1	13	SVAPGSSSYNEQF
TRBV2	TRBJ1-1	12	ASMAGAKNTEAF
TRBV4-1	TRBJ2-7	13	ASSLAGVYTYEQY
TRBV19	TRBJ2-5	11	ASSIDGGETQY
TRBV29-1	TRBJ2-1	12	SVEGLGRAGEQF
TRBV29-1	TRBJ2-7	12	SASRGVSSYEQY
TRBV7-2	TRBJ1-3	12	ASTPGGSGNTIY
TRBV27	TRBJ2-5	11	ASSETAGETQY
TRBV14	TRBJ1-4	11	ASSQERYGKLF
TRBV6-5	TRBJ2-2	12	ASRSGLNTGELF
TRBV5-6	TRBJ2-5	14	ASSLSSGTLQETQY
TRBV5-1	TRBJ1-2	9	ASRALYGYT
TRBV6-5	TRBJ1-4	11	ASGRLTAEKLF
TRBV21-1	TRBJ2-3	13	ASILGQGDTDTQY
TRBV7-9	TRBJ2-7	13	ASSDTGGFYYEQY
TRBV2	TRBJ1-1	11	ASTVQTETEAF
TRBV7-2	TRBJ2-5	13	ASSLALGGAGTQY
TRBV10-2	TRBJ1-1	10	ATGGGYTEAF
TRBV5-5	TRBJ2-7	14	ASSLEVAGLVNEQY
TRBV7-9	TRBJ1-4	14	ASSFESGTTNEKLF
TRBV5-1	TRBJ2-1	12	ASSTAGANNEQF
TRBV19	TRBJ1-1	14	ASSLGAIWANTEAF
TRBV30	TRBJ1-2	11	AWNAHRGGGYT